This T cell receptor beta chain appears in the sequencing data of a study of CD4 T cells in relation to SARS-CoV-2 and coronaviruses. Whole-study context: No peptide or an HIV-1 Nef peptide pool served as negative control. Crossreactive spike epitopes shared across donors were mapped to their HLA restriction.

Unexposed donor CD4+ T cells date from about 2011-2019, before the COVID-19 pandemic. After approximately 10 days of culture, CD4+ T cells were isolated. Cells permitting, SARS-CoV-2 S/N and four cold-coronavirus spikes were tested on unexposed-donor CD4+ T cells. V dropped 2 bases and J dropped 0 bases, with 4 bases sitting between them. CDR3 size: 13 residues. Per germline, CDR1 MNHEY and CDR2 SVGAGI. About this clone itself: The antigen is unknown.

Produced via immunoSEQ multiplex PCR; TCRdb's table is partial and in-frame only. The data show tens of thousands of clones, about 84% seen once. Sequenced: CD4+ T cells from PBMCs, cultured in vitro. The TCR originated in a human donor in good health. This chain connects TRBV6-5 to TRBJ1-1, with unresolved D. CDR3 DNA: TGTGCCAGCAGTTACCTAGTGAACACTGAAGCTTTCTTT. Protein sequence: CASSYLVNTEAFF.